This note documents a single T cell receptor beta chain sequence. Its antigen is undetermined. These data come from a study of T cell responses to AZD1222 COVID-19 vaccine. Per germline, CDR1 KGHSH and CDR2 LQKENI. Trimming took 3 bases from V and 7 from J; bases not matched to a gene: 3. The CDR3 length is 15 residues. The study's findings and limits: Donors, mostly white British, included more females; clonal diversity was possibly underestimated.

Repertoires were generated with immunoSEQ multiplex PCR, while TCRdb's copy carries only in-frame clones and drops some. The table records 55,000 to 85,000 clones, about 83% of them present only once. The sequencing here drew on peripheral blood, taken on day 0 of AZD1222 vaccination. The chain recombines TRBV18 with TRBJ1-6; 10 nucleotides line up with TRBD1. This clonotype originated in an adult in good health. CDR3 sequence reads: CASSPGQGSNSPLHF. CDR3 bases: TGTGCCAGCTCACCGGGACAGGGGTCCAATTCACCCCTCCACTTT. The whole variable domain, filled in from reference TRBV18 and TRBJ1-6, reads NAGVMQNPRHLVRRRGQEARLRCSPMKGHSHVYWYRQLPEEGLKFMVYLQKENIIDESGMPKERFSAEFPKEGPSILRIQQVVRGDSAAYFCASSPGQGSNSPLHFGNGTRLTVT.